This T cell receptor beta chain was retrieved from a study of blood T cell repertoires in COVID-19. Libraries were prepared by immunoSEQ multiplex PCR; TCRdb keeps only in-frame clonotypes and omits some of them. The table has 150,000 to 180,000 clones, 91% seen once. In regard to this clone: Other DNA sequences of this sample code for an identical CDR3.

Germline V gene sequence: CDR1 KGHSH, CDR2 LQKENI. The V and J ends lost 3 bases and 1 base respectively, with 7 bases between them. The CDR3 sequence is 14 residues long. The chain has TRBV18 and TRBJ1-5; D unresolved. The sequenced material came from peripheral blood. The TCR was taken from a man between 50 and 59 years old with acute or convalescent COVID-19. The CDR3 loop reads CASSPGLSNQPQHF. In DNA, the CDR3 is TGTGCCAGCTCACCGGGCTTAAGCAATCAGCCCCAGCATTTT. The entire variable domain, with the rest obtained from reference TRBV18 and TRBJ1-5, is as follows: NAGVMQNPRHLVRRRGQEARLRCSPMKGHSHVYWYRQLPEEGLKFMVYLQKENIIDESGMPKERFSAEFPKEGPSILRIQQVVRGDSAAYFCASSPGLSNQPQHFGDGTRLSIL.